The 5 T cell receptor beta chains reported below all come from one sample, sequenced in a study of shared clonotypes between healthy human individuals. This table comes from immunoSEQ multiplex PCR, and its TCRdb copy is limited to in-frame clones, with some not included. The sample consists of over a million clones, about four fifths of them appearing once. The sample taken for sequencing was memory CD4+ T cells from PBMCs. Subset of the sample: CD45RA-negative fraction. The receptors were sampled from a man younger than 35 in good health. Some clones in this sample may be carry-over from other donors' samples.

This rearrangement joins TRBV27 to TRBJ2-3; D is undetermined. The germline V gene has CDR1 MNHEY and CDR2 SMNVEV (reference sequence). The V end lost 4 bases, the J end lost 3 bases, and 8 bases lay between the germline ends. The CDR3 has 13 amino acids. Written as DNA, the CDR3 is TGTGCCAGCAGTTCCCCGACAACAGATACGCAGTATTTT. Protein sequence: CASSSPTTDTQYF.

In regard to this clone: This sample also contains other DNA sequences that code for the same CDR3. J is TRBJ1-2 and V is TRBV29-1, with D hard to call. This CDR3 is built from 9 residues. The germline V gene encodes CDR1 SQVTM and CDR2 ANQGSEA. V was clipped by 2 bases and J by 8 bases, with 3 bases between them. DNA for the CDR3: TGCAGCGTTGAATTAGGCTACACCTTC. It translates to CSVELGYTF.

The chain carries TRBV2 and TRBJ2-5, with 9 bases fitting TRBD2. CDR1 is SNHLY, CDR2 FYNNEI, per germline. The CDR3 totals 15 residues. V trimming: 7 bases; J trimming: 0 bases; junction bases outside the gene matches: 6. The CDR3 is CASTLGTSYQETQYF. The CDR3 nucleotides are TGTGCCAGCACCTTGGGGACTAGCTACCAAGAGACCCAGTACTTC.

J is TRBJ1-1 and V is TRBV11-3, with D hard to call. Germline values: CDR1 SGHNT, CDR2 YENEEA. V lost 1 base and J 4 bases, leaving 10 bases between the germline ends. The CDR3 is 14 amino acids. The CDR3 coding sequence is TGTGCCAGCAGCTTAGCCGGGATGAGCACTGAAGCTTTCTTT. It is translated as CASSLAGMSTEAFF. The whole variable domain, filled in from reference TRBV11-3 and TRBJ1-1, reads EAGVVQSPRYKIIEKKQPVAFWCNPISGHNTLYWYLQNLGQGPELLIRYENEEAVDDSQLPKDRFSAERLKGVDSTLKIQPAELGDSAVYLCASSLAGMSTEAFFGQGTRLTVV.

Points on this clone: At the DNA level, this CDR3 is encoded by other sequences in the same sample as well. V gene TRBV7-2 combines with J gene TRBJ2-5; possibly TRBD1 for D (5 bases). V was pared by 2 bases and J by 3 bases, with 7 bases between. In germline, CDR1 is SGHTA, CDR2 FQGNSA. This CDR3 is built from 13 residues. The CDR3 sequence: CASSLRREETQYF. The CDR3 coding sequence is TGTGCCAGCAGCTTACGCAGGGAAGAGACCCAGTACTTC.